This paragraph reports one T cell receptor (beta chain). These data come from a study of control samples from healthy donors and cancer patients. TCRdb's copy holds only in-frame clones and misses some; the assay was immunoSEQ multiplex PCR. The table has under 150,000 clones, roughly 95% seen once; the top ten hold about 3.5%. The CDR3 is 14 residues long. V lost 7 bases to trimming and J lost 3 bases; unmatched junction nucleotides: 3. Germline loops: CDR1 SNHLY, CDR2 FYNNEI. Source material: blood. The chain has TRBV2 and TRBJ2-3; 11 nucleotides line up with TRBD1. This receptor was taken from a man younger than 40 in good health. The CDR3 DNA reads as TGTGCCAGCATGGACAGGGGGCTAACAGATACGCAGTATTTT. It codes for CASMDRGLTDTQYF.